The rows below give T cell receptor beta chains drawn from one sample of a study of T cell clusters in autoimmune cytopenias. TCRdb reanalyzed the multiplex PCR reads, giving one entry per CDR3 protein sequence and no DNA. The sample has about 5,500 distinct CDR3 sequences. These data are also associated with another study on T cell repertoires in aging, cancer and after chemotherapy.

What was sequenced was peripheral blood. These receptors came from a human donor in good health. CDR3s include the opening cysteine and the closing phenylalanine or tryptophan. Size values are once, few and many counts, or a class for expanded clones, and some rows have none.

len: 14; v_gene: TRBV19; abundance: medium-sized; j_gene: TRBJ2-7; CDR3aa: CASSIEVNSYEQYF
len: 17; v_gene: TRBV20-1; abundance: .; j_gene: TRBJ2-3; CDR3aa: CSARELFKDVSTDTQYF
len: 15; v_gene: TRBV6-5; abundance: .; j_gene: TRBJ1-1; CDR3aa: CASAPRTGLNTEAFF
len: 15; v_gene: TRBV6-2/TRBV6-3; abundance: medium-sized; j_gene: TRBJ2-2; CDR3aa: CASRPSLANTGELFF
len: 17; v_gene: TRBV7-6; abundance: medium-sized; j_gene: TRBJ2-2; CDR3aa: CASSPSPDSASPGELFF
len: 15; v_gene: TRBV6-2/TRBV6-3; abundance: medium-sized; j_gene: TRBJ2-1; CDR3aa: CASRNSPESYNEQFF
len: 15; v_gene: TRBV27; abundance: medium-sized; j_gene: TRBJ2-1; CDR3aa: CASSFVGSSYNEQFF
len: 13; v_gene: TRBV12-3/TRBV12-4; abundance: .; j_gene: TRBJ2-7; CDR3aa: CASSFRLDYEQYF
len: 16; v_gene: TRBV19; abundance: medium-sized; j_gene: TRBJ1-1; CDR3aa: CASIPPGRVRNTEAFF
len: 15; v_gene: TRBV7-9; abundance: .; j_gene: TRBJ2-7; CDR3aa: CASSAQKGQHYEQYF
len: 14; v_gene: TRBV30; abundance: medium-sized; j_gene: TRBJ2-1; CDR3aa: CAWSRLALRNEQFF
len: 15; v_gene: TRBV6-2/TRBV6-3; abundance: .; j_gene: TRBJ2-7; CDR3aa: CASSYSGAQRNEQYF
len: 14; v_gene: TRBV18; abundance: .; j_gene: TRBJ1-2; CDR3aa: CASSPDRGRPGYTF
len: 12; v_gene: TRBV5-1; abundance: .; j_gene: TRBJ2-2; CDR3aa: CASSRDGGELFF
len: 14; v_gene: TRBV19; abundance: medium-sized; j_gene: TRBJ1-2; CDR3aa: CASSMPGRGYGYTF
len: 15; v_gene: TRBV28; abundance: .; j_gene: TRBJ2-2; CDR3aa: CASSLLGQYTGELFF
len: 12; v_gene: TRBV28; abundance: .; j_gene: TRBJ1-1; CDR3aa: CASSSGDTEAFF
len: 15; v_gene: TRBV6-6; abundance: medium-sized; j_gene: TRBJ2-3; CDR3aa: CASSHSGGATDTQYF
len: 12; v_gene: TRBV29-1; abundance: large; j_gene: TRBJ2-2; CDR3aa: CSVRGYTGELFF
len: 13; v_gene: TRBV7-9; abundance: medium-sized; j_gene: TRBJ1-2; CDR3aa: CASSLAGGNGYTF
len: 16; v_gene: TRBV14; abundance: .; j_gene: TRBJ2-1; CDR3aa: CASSQVRGASYNEQFF
len: 16; v_gene: TRBV5-1; abundance: .; j_gene: TRBJ2-1; CDR3aa: CASSLGTSGGADEQFF
len: 16; v_gene: TRBV5-6; abundance: .; j_gene: TRBJ1-5; CDR3aa: CASSLRDSYSNQPQHF
len: 16; v_gene: TRBV27; abundance: medium-sized; j_gene: TRBJ2-1; CDR3aa: CASSLWRGSSYNEQFF
len: 15; v_gene: TRBV5-4; abundance: .; j_gene: TRBJ2-7; CDR3aa: CASSSQAGPYHEQYF
len: 14; v_gene: TRBV5-4; abundance: .; j_gene: TRBJ1-2; CDR3aa: CASSLDRGPGGYTF
len: 19; v_gene: TRBV24-1; abundance: .; j_gene: TRBJ1-3; CDR3aa: CATSDSGTGGIRTGNTIYF
len: 14; v_gene: TRBV5-4; abundance: medium-sized; j_gene: TRBJ2-5; CDR3aa: CASSPRGLGETQYF
len: 16; v_gene: TRBV29-1; abundance: medium-sized; j_gene: TRBJ2-5; CDR3aa: CSVTKGRDRGQETQYF
len: 15; v_gene: TRBV6-1; abundance: medium-sized; j_gene: TRBJ2-1; CDR3aa: CASSGGGTSYNEQFF
len: 18; v_gene: TRBV11-2; abundance: medium-sized; j_gene: TRBJ2-1; CDR3aa: CASSLGRKTAVSYNEQFF
len: 15; v_gene: TRBV24-1; abundance: medium-sized; j_gene: TRBJ2-1; CDR3aa: CATSEQGGSYNEQFF
len: 14; v_gene: TRBV9; abundance: .; j_gene: TRBJ2-7; CDR3aa: CASSSSQGPYEQYF
len: 17; v_gene: TRBV27; abundance: .; j_gene: TRBJ1-1; CDR3aa: CASSFRFVGWGFTEAFF
len: 14; v_gene: TRBV19; abundance: medium-sized; j_gene: TRBJ2-3; CDR3aa: CASSPSGGTDTQYF
len: 16; v_gene: TRBV18; abundance: .; j_gene: TRBJ1-1; CDR3aa: CASSKYRDLMNTEAFF
len: 14; v_gene: TRBV11-2; abundance: .; j_gene: TRBJ1-1; CDR3aa: CASSFDNVYTEAFF
len: 18; v_gene: TRBV5-1; abundance: .; j_gene: TRBJ1-4; CDR3aa: CASSSGTSGGAPTEKLFF
len: 13; v_gene: TRBV19; abundance: .; j_gene: TRBJ1-1; CDR3aa: CASNLIGGTEAFF
len: 14; v_gene: TRBV21-1; abundance: .; j_gene: TRBJ2-7; CDR3aa: CASLLRLAPYEQYF